One sample yielded the 22 T cell receptor beta chains listed below, sequenced in a study of CD8 T cells in ankylosing spondylitis. Their specific antigens are unknown. Findings and caveats of the study: A TCR beta motif made of about 8 highly homologous variants seemed typical of ankylosing spondylitis blood.

TCRdb re-analysed the 5' RACE reads in MiXCR, keeping a single row per CDR3 protein. The table records 100,000 to 150,000 distinct CDR3 sequences, approximately 17% of them present only once. Material for sequencing was blood, either unsorted or a sorted T cell fraction (not recorded which). The receptor set was obtained from a male donor with ankylosing spondylitis.

This clonotype was counted many times. The V call is TRBV3-1, the J call TRBJ2-1; 13 nucleotides align to TRBD2. J lost 1 base, V lost 0 bases, and 12 bases had no gene match. Germline V gene lookup returns CDR1 LGHDT and CDR2 YNNKEL (reference sequence). The CDR3 sequence is 21 residues long. The CDR3 nucleotides read TGTGCCAGCAGCCAAGATCGCCCCGGGACTAGCGGGATTTCTTCCTACAATGAGCAGTTCTTC. Residues: CASSQDRPGTSGISSYNEQFF.

The chain uses TRBV5-6 and TRBJ2-3, with 13 bases matching TRBD2. Germline V gene sequence: CDR1 SGHDT, CDR2 YYEEEE. V trimming: 4 bases; J trimming: 3 bases; junction bases outside the gene matches: 5. The CDR3 runs 16 residues. The CDR3 DNA is TGTGCCAGCAGCCTCGGACTAGCGGGAGCAACAGATACGCAGTATTTT. This gives the protein CASSLGLAGATDTQYF.

Only a few counts were recorded for this clonotype. The genes are TRBV12-3 or TRBV12-4 and TRBJ1-1; 9 bases line up with TRBD1. V trimming: 3 bases; J trimming: 5 bases; junction bases outside the gene matches: 4. The CDR3 covers 14 residues. The CDR3 DNA reads as TGTGCCAGCAGTTTTGGGACAGGGTATACTGAAGCTTTCTTT. Its translation is CASSFGTGYTEAFF.

V is TRBV4-3 and J is TRBJ1-5, with TRBD1 identical over 8 bases. Trimming took 1 base from V and 9 from J; bases not matched to a gene: 5. Germline CDR1 and CDR2: LGHNA and YSLEER. The CDR3 is 14 residues long. Here the CDR3 DNA reads TGCGCCAGCAGCCAAGGGACAGGGATTTGGCCCCAGCATTTT. The encoded protein is CASSQGTGIWPQHF.

V is TRBV28 and J is TRBJ1-1; 12 bases agree with TRBD1. Germline V gene lookup returns CDR1 MDHEN and CDR2 SYDVKM. V lost 2 bases, J lost 1 base, and 5 bases stayed unmatched. The CDR3 contains 17 residues. CDR3 in amino acids: CASSLLGQGAKNTEAFF. The DNA for the CDR3 is TGTGCCAGCAGTTTACTGGGACAGGGGGCGAAGAACACTGAAGCTTTCTTT.

This clonotype was counted a few times. The chain recombines TRBV27 with TRBJ2-1; D is unclear. Trimming pared 5 bases from V and 8 bases from J, leaving 16 bases between. The CDR3 is 14 amino acids. Germline values: CDR1 MNHEY, CDR2 SMNVEV (reference sequence). CDR3 residues: CASSPGLEMDEQFF. CDR3 coding DNA: TGTGCCAGCAGTCCAGGCCTCGAAATGGATGAGCAGTTCTTC.

The sample holds a few counts of this clonotype. This chain joins TRBV27 and TRBJ2-5; 8 bases match TRBD1. V lost 5 bases and J lost 2; bases outside the gene matches: 7. The V gene's germline CDR1 is MNHEY and CDR2 SMNVEV (reference sequence). The CDR3 loop spans 15 amino acids. CDR3 nucleotide sequence: TGTGCCAGCAGTCGCCTCGACAGGGGTCAAGAGACCCAGTACTTC. It encodes CASSRLDRGQETQYF.

The rearrangement joins TRBV12-3 or TRBV12-4 to TRBJ1-5, with no clear D. Trimming took off 4 bases at V and 6 bases at J, with 19 bases between the two ends. This CDR3 is 16 amino acids long. CDR3 sequence: CASSSTAEVKGQPQHF. CDR3 coding DNA: TGTGCCAGCAGTTCCACCGCCGAAGTGAAAGGTCAGCCCCAGCATTTT.

J is TRBJ2-2 and V is TRBV12-5; TRBD2 matches 7 bases. Germline CDR1 and CDR2: LGHNT and FRNRAP. The CDR3 contains 14 residues. V shed 5 bases, J shed 6 bases, and the junction held 6 bases outside the gene matches. CDR3 sequence reads: CASGREGGAGELFF. The CDR3 DNA follows: TGTGCTAGTGGTCGAGAGGGAGGGGCCGGGGAGCTGTTTTTT. Filled out from reference TRBV12-5 and TRBJ2-2, the complete variable domain reads DARVTQTPRHKVTEMGQEVTMRCQPILGHNTVFWYRQTMMQGLELLAYFRNRAPLDDSGMPKDRFSAEMPDATLATLKIQPSEPRDSAVYFCASGREGGAGELFFGEGSRLTVL.

The chain couples TRBV20-1 to TRBJ2-3; D is perhaps TRBD1 (6 bases). Trimming took off 6 bases at V and 0 bases at J, with 16 bases between the two ends. Germline V CDR1 and CDR2: DFQATT, SNEGSKA (reference sequence). This CDR3 is 15 amino acids long. CDR3 sequence: CSAVGGDFSTDTQYF. The CDR3 region has the DNA TGCAGTGCCGTAGGGGGAGACTTTAGCACAGATACGCAGTATTTT.

J is TRBJ1-1 and V is TRBV19; D call uncertain. CDR3 length equals 10 residues. CDR1 and CDR2 (germline): LNHDA, SQIVND (reference sequence). V lost 6 bases, J lost 4 bases, and 3 bases lay in between. CDR3 nucleotides: TGTGCCAGTAGAAGCACTGAAGCTTTCTTT. It is translated as CASRSTEAFF.

This clonotype has just a few counts. The chain couples TRBV3-1 to TRBJ2-7; TRBD1 aligns across 7 bases. Germline assignment: CDR1 LGHDT and CDR2 YNNKEL (reference sequence). The CDR3 spans 16 residues. The ends lost 5 bases at V and 0 bases at J; junction bases unmatched: 10. Written as DNA, the CDR3 is TGTGCCAGCAGCGACCGAACGGGACAGAGCTCCTACGAGCAGTACTTC. Its translation: CASSDRTGQSSYEQYF.

This rearrangement joins TRBV20-1 to TRBJ1-4; the D gene is possibly TRBD1 (5 bases). This CDR3 region has 15 residues. V was trimmed by 1 base and J by 7 bases, leaving 16 bases between them. Germline CDR1 and CDR2: DFQATT and SNEGSKA (reference sequence). The CDR3 loop reads CSARARGFGIEKLFF. CDR3 bases: TGCAGTGCTAGAGCTCGGGGGTTCGGCATTGAAAAACTGTTTTTT.

The sample holds a few counts of this clonotype. CDR3 protein: CASRGYIYEQFF. The CDR3 nucleotides read TGTGCCAGCAGGGGATACATCTATGAGCAGTTCTTC. J is TRBJ2-1 and V is TRBV6-2 or TRBV6-3, with unresolved D. This CDR3 region has 12 residues. The ends were cut back, 6 bases at V and 8 bases at J, with 11 bases in the middle. Germline CDR1 and CDR2: MNHEY and SVGEGT.

The chain recombines TRBV7-2 with TRBJ2-7, with TRBD2 matching 11 bases. The CDR3 is made up of 14 amino acids. Trimming cost V 5 bases and J 7 bases; bases outside gene matches: 7. Germline V gene data show CDR1 as SGHTA and CDR2 as FQGNSA. As DNA, the CDR3 is TGTGCCAGCAGCCGCCCGACTAGCGGGAAGGAGCAGTACTTC. This encodes CASSRPTSGKEQYF.

V and J are TRBV27 and TRBJ2-2; 7 positions agree with TRBD1. The CDR3 runs to 14 residues. Germline CDR1 MNHEY, CDR2 SMNVEV (reference sequence). V shed 8 bases and J 7 bases; nucleotides not matched to a gene: 10. The CDR3 protein is CASPTGNQGGELFF. CDR3 coding DNA: TGTGCCAGCCCGACAGGGAACCAGGGCGGGGAGCTGTTTTTT.

Concerning this clonotype: One junction end does not reproduce the germline sequence, and a read error may be involved. The chain joins TRBV27 to TRBJ2-1; D call uncertain. The germline V gene encodes CDR1 MNHEY and CDR2 SMNVEV (reference sequence). This CDR3 has 11 residues. CDR3 loop: CASGLNHEQFF. The CDR3 DNA is TGTGCCAGCGGTTTAAACCATGAGCAGTTCTTC.

J is TRBJ2-7 and V is TRBV27, with a possible D match to TRBD1 (5 bases). The germline V gene has CDR1 MNHEY and CDR2 SMNVEV (reference sequence). CDR3 length equals 14 residues. V was pared by 4 bases and J by 2 bases, with 12 bases between. CDR3 in amino acids: CASSSEGAPYEQYF. CDR3 in DNA: TGTGCCAGCAGTTCTGAAGGGGCACCCTACGAGCAGTACTTC.

This clonotype was counted ten times or more. The chain couples TRBV5-1 to TRBJ1-5; D unclear. Germline V gene sequence: CDR1 SGHRS, CDR2 YFSETQ. V lost 1 base and J lost 0, with 8 bases in between. CDR3 length: 15 amino acids. CDR3 sequence reads: CASSLMGYSNQPQHF. CDR3 in DNA: TGCGCCAGCAGCTTGATGGGTTATAGCAATCAGCCCCAGCATTTT.

This clonotype showed up many times. The chain couples TRBV27 to TRBJ1-5; D gene unclear. CDR1 and CDR2 from the germline V gene are MNHEY and SMNVEV (reference sequence). The CDR3 spans 14 residues. Deletions cut 8 bases from V and 0 bases from J, with 11 bases between. The DNA of the CDR3 is TGTGCCAGCTCACCCGGCGGTAGCAATCAGCCCCAGCATTTT. Encoded protein: CASSPGGSNQPQHF.

This clonotype was seen many times. The rearrangement joins TRBV5-1 to TRBJ2-7; 8 positions match TRBD1. With V trimmed by 0 bases and J by 1 base, 3 bases remained unmatched. The length of the CDR3 is 15 residues. In germline, CDR1 is SGHRS, CDR2 YFSETQ. The CDR3 spells CASSLADRDSYEQYF. The CDR3 coding sequence is TGCGCCAGCAGCTTGGCGGACAGGGATTCCTACGAGCAGTACTTC.

The chain links TRBV28 to TRBJ1-2; no definite D call. This CDR3 is built from 11 residues. In germline, CDR1 is MDHEN, CDR2 SYDVKM. Trimming left V 6 bases short and J 4 bases short, with 6 bases between. In nucleotides, the CDR3 is TGTGCCAGCAGCCCGAGCTATGGCTACACCTTC. It codes for CASSPSYGYTF.